The subject of this entry is one T cell receptor (beta chain). Its cognate antigen is unknown. This sample is drawn from a study of CD8+ T cells in alopecia areata. Treatment meaning: oral pan-JAK inhibitor, 5-10 mg twice daily. Extracted RNA was reverse transcribed, and the resulting cDNA served as sequencing template. Sequenced by immunoSEQ multiplex PCR; TCRdb stores in-frame clones only, minus some. The table shows approximately 150,000 clones, with roughly 50% occurring only once. CDR1 and CDR2 from the germline V gene are SQVTM and ANQGSEA. This CDR3 is built from 13 residues. V was pared by 6 bases and J by 4 bases, with 15 bases between. Points from the study as a whole: Significant decreases in scalp clonality and expanded CD8+ clones followed tofacitinib treatment. Many of the expanded lesional clones endured in scalp and blood while on tofacitinib.

The chain is built from TRBV29-1 and TRBJ1-1; maybe TRBD1 (6 bases). The sequences come from CD4+ T cells sorted from blood, collected at approximately week 55, from a patient treated with tofacitinib. The TCR originated in a human donor with alopecia areata. This CDR3 reads CSVRGGPTTEAFF. CDR3 sequence (DNA): TGCAGCGTGAGAGGGGGGCCGACCACTGAAGCTTTCTTT.